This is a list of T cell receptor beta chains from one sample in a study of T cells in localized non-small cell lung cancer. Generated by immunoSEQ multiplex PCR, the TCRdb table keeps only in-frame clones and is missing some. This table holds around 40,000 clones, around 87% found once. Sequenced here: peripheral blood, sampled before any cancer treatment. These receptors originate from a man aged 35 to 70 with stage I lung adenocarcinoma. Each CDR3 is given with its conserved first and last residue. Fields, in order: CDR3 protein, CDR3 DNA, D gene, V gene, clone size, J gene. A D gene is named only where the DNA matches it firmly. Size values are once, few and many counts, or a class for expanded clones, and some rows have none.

cdr3_aa: CASSSSSYEQYF; cdr3_nt: TGTGCCAGCAGCTCATCGAGTTACGAGCAGTACTTC; d_call: NA; v_call: TRBV7-2; clone_size: NA; j_call: TRBJ2-7
cdr3_aa: CASSLVDVVVGVETQYF; cdr3_nt: TGTGCCAGCAGCTTAGTAGATGTCGTGGTGGGCGTAGAGACCCAGTACTTC; d_call: NA; v_call: TRBV7-9; clone_size: NA; j_call: TRBJ2-5
cdr3_aa: CASSPGQLSTEAFF; cdr3_nt: TGTGCCAGCTCACCGGGCCAGTTGTCCACTGAAGCTTTCTTT; d_call: NA; v_call: TRBV18; clone_size: NA; j_call: TRBJ1-1
cdr3_aa: CASSGRTGIYGYTF; cdr3_nt: TGTGCCAGCAGCGGACGGACAGGGATCTATGGCTACACCTTC; d_call: TRBD1; v_call: TRBV5-6; clone_size: medium-sized; j_call: TRBJ1-2
cdr3_aa: CAIAGGLNTGELFF; cdr3_nt: TGTGCCATCGCGGGCGGGTTGAACACCGGGGAGCTGTTTTTT; d_call: NA; v_call: TRBV10-3; clone_size: NA; j_call: TRBJ2-2
cdr3_aa: CASSQVRRVNTGELFF; cdr3_nt: TGCGCCAGCAGCCAAGTCAGGAGGGTGAACACCGGGGAGCTGTTTTTT; d_call: NA; v_call: TRBV4-1; clone_size: NA; j_call: TRBJ2-2
cdr3_aa: CSVAYSNQPQHF; cdr3_nt: TGCAGCGTTGCCTATAGCAATCAGCCCCAGCATTTT; d_call: NA; v_call: TRBV29-1; clone_size: NA; j_call: TRBJ1-5
cdr3_aa: CASSLGGIYYNEQFF; cdr3_nt: TGTGCCAGCAGCTTGGGAGGGATTTATTACAATGAGCAGTTCTTC; d_call: NA; v_call: TRBV5-8; clone_size: NA; j_call: TRBJ2-1
cdr3_aa: CASTEGPLTGTQYF; cdr3_nt: TGTGCCAGCACCGAGGGGCCTCTCACGGGGACCCAGTACTTC; d_call: NA; v_call: TRBV6-1; clone_size: NA; j_call: TRBJ2-5
cdr3_aa: CASREGVTEAFF; cdr3_nt: TGTGCCAGCAGGGAGGGGGTCACTGAAGCTTTCTTT; d_call: NA; v_call: TRBV2; clone_size: NA; j_call: TRBJ1-1
cdr3_aa: CASSPRGQYGYTF; cdr3_nt: TGCGCCAGCAGCCCCCGAGGACAGTATGGCTACACCTTC; d_call: NA; v_call: TRBV5-1; clone_size: NA; j_call: TRBJ1-2
cdr3_aa: CASSLAGTGGLSYEQYF; cdr3_nt: TGTGCCAGCAGCTTAGCTGGGACAGGGGGCCTCTCCTACGAGCAGTACTTC; d_call: TRBD1; v_call: TRBV7-8; clone_size: few; j_call: TRBJ2-7
cdr3_aa: CASSSSMGQGRGEQYF; cdr3_nt: TGTGCCAGCAGCTCATCGATGGGACAGGGGAGGGGAGAGCAGTACTTC; d_call: TRBD1; v_call: TRBV7-8; clone_size: NA; j_call: TRBJ2-7
cdr3_aa: CASSPTGLAGVSYNEQFF; cdr3_nt: TGTGCCAGCAGTCCAACAGGGCTAGCGGGAGTCTCCTACAATGAGCAGTTCTTC; d_call: TRBD2; v_call: TRBV25-1; clone_size: NA; j_call: TRBJ2-1
cdr3_aa: CSVRTSIIEQFF; cdr3_nt: TGCAGCGTTAGGACCTCTATTATTGAGCAGTTCTTC; d_call: NA; v_call: TRBV29-1; clone_size: NA; j_call: TRBJ2-1
cdr3_aa: CASSQGLAGVGDTQYF; cdr3_nt: TGTGCCAGCAGCCAAGGACTAGCGGGAGTGGGAGATACGCAGTATTTT; d_call: TRBD2; v_call: TRBV4-2; clone_size: NA; j_call: TRBJ2-3
cdr3_aa: CASSPSGTGQKQFF; cdr3_nt: TGTGCCAGCAGCCCCTCCGGGACAGGTCAAAAGCAGTTCTTC; d_call: TRBD1; v_call: TRBV11-2; clone_size: NA; j_call: TRBJ2-1
cdr3_aa: CASTRAGSNTEAFF; cdr3_nt: TGTGCCAGTACGAGGGCGGGATCGAACACTGAAGCTTTCTTT; d_call: NA; v_call: TRBV19; clone_size: NA; j_call: TRBJ1-1
cdr3_aa: CASSQGKGLDNEQFF; cdr3_nt: TGTGCCAGCAGCCAAGGAAAGGGGCTGGACAATGAGCAGTTCTTC; d_call: NA; v_call: TRBV4-2; clone_size: once; j_call: TRBJ2-1
cdr3_aa: CAWSVGTPPETQYF; cdr3_nt: TGTGCCTGGAGTGTCGGGACACCTCCGGAGACCCAGTACTTC; d_call: NA; v_call: TRBV30; clone_size: NA; j_call: TRBJ2-5
cdr3_aa: CASSDPGAAVGTEAFF; cdr3_nt: TGTGCCAGCAGCGATCCTGGGGCAGCCGTCGGCACTGAAGCTTTCTTT; d_call: NA; v_call: TRBV2; clone_size: NA; j_call: TRBJ1-1
cdr3_aa: CASMGLAENTGELFF; cdr3_nt: TGTGCCAGTATGGGACTAGCGGAGAACACCGGGGAGCTGTTTTTT; d_call: TRBD2; v_call: TRBV19; clone_size: NA; j_call: TRBJ2-2
cdr3_aa: CASRASREKNTEAFF; cdr3_nt: TGTGCCAGCAGAGCCAGCCGAGAGAAGAACACTGAAGCTTTCTTT; d_call: NA; v_call: TRBV6-5; clone_size: NA; j_call: TRBJ1-1
cdr3_aa: CASSMKGFWNTGELFF; cdr3_nt: TGTGCCAGTAGTATGAAGGGATTTTGGAACACCGGGGAGCTGTTTTTT; d_call: NA; v_call: TRBV19; clone_size: NA; j_call: TRBJ2-2
cdr3_aa: CASSLVTQDRGDYEQYF; cdr3_nt: TGTGCCAGCAGCTTAGTGACCCAAGACCGGGGTGACTACGAGCAGTACTTC; d_call: NA; v_call: TRBV7-6; clone_size: NA; j_call: TRBJ2-7
cdr3_aa: CASSAKRGVEQFF; cdr3_nt: TGTGCCAGCAGTGCTAAGCGAGGGGTGGAGCAGTTCTTC; d_call: NA; v_call: TRBV6-1; clone_size: NA; j_call: TRBJ2-1
cdr3_aa: CASSLLDQPQHF; cdr3_nt: TGTGCCAGCAGTTTACTCGATCAGCCCCAGCATTTT; d_call: NA; v_call: TRBV28; clone_size: NA; j_call: TRBJ1-5
cdr3_aa: CSVLEGQGVYGYTF; cdr3_nt: TGCAGCGTGCTAGAAGGACAGGGCGTCTATGGCTACACCTTC; d_call: TRBD1; v_call: TRBV29-1; clone_size: NA; j_call: TRBJ1-2
cdr3_aa: CSGGVTDTQYF; cdr3_nt: TGCAGCGGGGGGGTCACAGATACGCAGTATTTT; d_call: NA; v_call: TRBV29-1; clone_size: once; j_call: TRBJ2-3
cdr3_aa: CASSPGGTLSSGNTIYF; cdr3_nt: TGTGCCAGCTCACCAGGAGGGACTCTGAGCTCTGGAAACACCATATATTTT; d_call: NA; v_call: TRBV18; clone_size: NA; j_call: TRBJ1-3
cdr3_aa: CASSESRQDEQFF; cdr3_nt: TGTGCCAGCAGTGAGTCGCGTCAAGATGAGCAGTTCTTC; d_call: NA; v_call: TRBV6-1; clone_size: NA; j_call: TRBJ2-1
cdr3_aa: CASSPRTSGRVGDEQFF; cdr3_nt: TGTGCCAGCAGCCCTAGGACTAGCGGGAGGGTGGGGGATGAGCAGTTCTTC; d_call: TRBD2; v_call: TRBV11-2; clone_size: NA; j_call: TRBJ2-1
cdr3_aa: CASSSSGLNTGELFF; cdr3_nt: TGCGCCAGCAGCTCAAGCGGGTTGAACACCGGGGAGCTGTTTTTT; d_call: NA; v_call: TRBV5-1; clone_size: NA; j_call: TRBJ2-2
cdr3_aa: CASRQTGGTGELFF; cdr3_nt: TGTGCCAGCAGACAGACAGGGGGAACCGGGGAGCTGTTTTTT; d_call: TRBD1; v_call: TRBV7-2; clone_size: NA; j_call: TRBJ2-2
cdr3_aa: CASSAGLAGGPGELFF; cdr3_nt: TGTGCCAGCAGCGCCGGACTAGCGGGAGGGCCTGGGGAGCTGTTTTTT; d_call: TRBD2; v_call: TRBV7-3; clone_size: NA; j_call: TRBJ2-2
cdr3_aa: CASSPRGAGTEAFF; cdr3_nt: TGTGCCAGCAGTCCCCGTGGCGCCGGGACTGAAGCTTTCTTT; d_call: NA; v_call: TRBV27; clone_size: NA; j_call: TRBJ1-1
cdr3_aa: CASSLKVTGELFF; cdr3_nt: TGTGCCAGCAGCCTGAAAGTCACCGGGGAGCTGTTTTTT; d_call: NA; v_call: TRBV9; clone_size: NA; j_call: TRBJ2-2
cdr3_aa: CASSPNNYEQYF; cdr3_nt: TGTGCCAGCAGCCCAAACAACTACGAGCAGTACTTC; d_call: NA; v_call: TRBV7-9; clone_size: NA; j_call: TRBJ2-7
cdr3_aa: CASSLNWGSGEQYF; cdr3_nt: TGTGCCAGCAGCTTGAATTGGGGCTCGGGGGAGCAGTACTTC; d_call: NA; v_call: TRBV7-3; clone_size: NA; j_call: TRBJ2-7
cdr3_aa: CASSTMDRGREYGYTF; cdr3_nt: TGTGCCAGCAGCACTATGGACAGGGGCCGAGAATATGGCTACACCTTC; d_call: TRBD1; v_call: TRBV28; clone_size: NA; j_call: TRBJ1-2
cdr3_aa: CASSVGLADYDEQFF; cdr3_nt: TGTGCCAGCAGTGTTGGACTAGCGGATTACGATGAGCAGTTCTTC; d_call: TRBD2; v_call: TRBV7-9; clone_size: NA; j_call: TRBJ2-1